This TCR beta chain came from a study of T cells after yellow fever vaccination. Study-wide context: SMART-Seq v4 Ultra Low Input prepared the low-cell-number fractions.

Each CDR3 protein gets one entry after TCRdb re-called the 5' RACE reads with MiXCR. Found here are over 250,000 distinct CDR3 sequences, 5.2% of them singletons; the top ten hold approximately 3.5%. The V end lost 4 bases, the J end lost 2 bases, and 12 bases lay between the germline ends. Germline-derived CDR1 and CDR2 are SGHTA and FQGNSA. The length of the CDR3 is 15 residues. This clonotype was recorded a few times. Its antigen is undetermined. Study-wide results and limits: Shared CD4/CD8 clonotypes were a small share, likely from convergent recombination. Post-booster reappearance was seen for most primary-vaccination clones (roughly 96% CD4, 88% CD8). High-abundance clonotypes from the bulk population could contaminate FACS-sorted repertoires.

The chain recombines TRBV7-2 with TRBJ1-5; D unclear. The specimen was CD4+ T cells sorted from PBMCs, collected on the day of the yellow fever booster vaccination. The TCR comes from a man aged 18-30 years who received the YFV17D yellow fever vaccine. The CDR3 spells CASSSSPRGNQPQHF. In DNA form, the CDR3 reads TGTGCCAGCAGCTCCTCCCCACGAGGCAATCAGCCCCAGCATTTT.